This T cell receptor beta chain came from a study of T cells in tumors after PD-1 blockade. TCRdb keeps only in-frame clones here, not all; method: immunoSEQ multiplex PCR. This repertoire shows fewer than 25,000 clones, about 84% found once; its top ten account for roughly an eighth. This clone was counted between two and nine times. This sequence was found in a human donor with basal cell carcinoma. The material sequenced was PBMCs, taken after anti-PD-1 treatment.

The CDR3 nucleotides are TGCGCCAGCAGCCAAGAGATCAGGGATCGCTACACCTTC. Translating it yields CASSQEIRDRYTF. This chain uses TRBV4-1 with TRBJ1-2; possibly TRBD1 for D (5 bases). Trimming cost V 0 bases and J 9 bases, with 11 bases left between them. CDR3 length equals 13 residues. Germline values: CDR1 MGHRA, CDR2 YSYEKL.